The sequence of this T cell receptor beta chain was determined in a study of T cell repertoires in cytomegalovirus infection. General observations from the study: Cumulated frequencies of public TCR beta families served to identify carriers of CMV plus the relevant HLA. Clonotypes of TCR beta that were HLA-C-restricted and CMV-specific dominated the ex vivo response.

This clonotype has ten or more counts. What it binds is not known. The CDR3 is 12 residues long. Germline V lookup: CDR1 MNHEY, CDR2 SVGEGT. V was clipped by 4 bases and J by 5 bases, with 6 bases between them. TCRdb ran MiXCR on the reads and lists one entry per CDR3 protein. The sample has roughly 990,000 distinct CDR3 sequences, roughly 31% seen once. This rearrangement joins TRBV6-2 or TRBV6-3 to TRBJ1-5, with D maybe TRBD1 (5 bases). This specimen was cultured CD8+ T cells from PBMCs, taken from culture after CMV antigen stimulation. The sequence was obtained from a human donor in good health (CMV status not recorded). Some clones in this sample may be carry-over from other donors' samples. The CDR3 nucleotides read TGTGCCAGCAGTTTGGGGCATCAGCCCCAGCATTTT. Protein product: CASSLGHQPQHF.